This T cell receptor beta chain emerged from a study of blood T cell repertoires in COVID-19. Study in general: T cells, B-cell-depleted T cells, or PBMCs provided the cDNA or gDNA that served as material.

Some clones are missing from TCRdb's copy, which holds only in-frame ones; the method was immunoSEQ multiplex PCR. The sample consists of some 75,000 clones, 75% to 90% of them appearing once. This clone was recorded only once. Trimming stripped 5 bases from V and 6 bases from J, with 6 bases between. CDR1 and CDR2 (germline): SEHNR, FQNEAQ (reference sequence). The CDR3 covers 11 residues. The sequenced sample consisted of peripheral blood. This sequence originates from a man over 45 with COVID-19, enrolled during active disease. The gene calls are TRBV7-9 and TRBJ2-3; D is uncertain. Here the CDR3 reads CASSPTDTQYF. CDR3 bases: TGTGCCAGCAGCCCTACGGATACGCAGTATTTT.